A selection of T cell receptor beta chains follows, all from one sample in a study of blood T cell repertoires in COVID-19. Only in-frame clones appear in the TCRdb table, and some are missing; sequencing was by immunoSEQ multiplex PCR. The sample lists some 230,000 clones, about four fifths seen once, with about 2.9% in the top ten. Material: peripheral blood. These receptors all stem from a woman in her twenties or thirties who had recovered from COVID-19. The CDR3 runs from the conserved cysteine through the conserved F or W. The order of the fields is clone size, J gene, D gene, V gene, CDR3 DNA, CDR3 protein. The D gene is left open where the match is weak. Only part of the rows carry a size: once, few, many, or a class if the clone is expanded.

>.|TRBJ1-1|TRBD1|TRBV10-2
TGCGCCAGCAGTGGGGACAGGGTGGCTGAAGCTTTCTTT
CASSGDRVAEAFF
>once|TRBJ1-2|.|TRBV2
TGTGCCAGCAGGACTCCGAATGACTATGGCTACACCTTC
CASRTPNDYGYTF
>once|TRBJ2-5|.|TRBV5-6
TGTGCCAGCAGCTTGGTCCGTAGTCCGGAAGAGACCCAGTACTTC
CASSLVRSPEETQYF
>.|TRBJ1-2|TRBD1|TRBV27
TGTGCCAGCAGCTCCCCGACAGGGGGTAGCTATGGCTACACCTTC
CASSSPTGGSYGYTF
>few|TRBJ1-4|TRBD1|TRBV30
TGTGCCTGGAGTCCTCCGGGACAGGGGGACGAAAAACTGTTTTTT
CAWSPPGQGDEKLFF
>.|TRBJ2-1|.|TRBV3-1/TRBV3-2
TGTGCCAGCAGCCGAACGGTTAGCTCCTACAATGAGCAGTTCTTC
CASSRTVSSYNEQFF
>few|TRBJ2-5|.|TRBV6-1
TGTGCCAGCAGTGAAGGGGCAACCCAGTACTTC
CASSEGATQYF
>few|TRBJ1-5|.|TRBV28
TGTGCCAGCATCCAGGCACCTATTGTCAATCAGCCCCAGCATTTT
CASIQAPIVNQPQHF
>.|TRBJ2-5|TRBD2|TRBV7-3
TGTGCCAGCAGCTTAACGGTTGCGGGGAGGGGAGAGACCCAGTACTTC
CASSLTVAGRGETQYF
>.|TRBJ2-2|TRBD1|TRBV19
TGTGCCATGCGGGGACAGGGGGCCGGGGAGCTGTTTTTT
CAMRGQGAGELFF
>few|TRBJ2-3|TRBD2|TRBV7-9
TGTGCCAGCAGCTTTACTAGCGGGTCTTCAGATACGCAGTATTTT
CASSFTSGSSDTQYF
>.|TRBJ1-2|TRBD1|TRBV28
TGTGCCAGCAGTCGAACAGGGGGAGGCTATGGCTACACCTTC
CASSRTGGGYGYTF
>.|TRBJ2-1|TRBD2|TRBV7-2
TGTGCCAGCAGCATTAGCGGGAGGGTCTCCTACAATGAGCAGTTCTTC
CASSISGRVSYNEQFF
>once|TRBJ2-5|.|TRBV7-4
TGTGCCAGCAGCTCGACTAGATGGAGGCAGGAGACCCAGTACTTC
CASSSTRWRQETQYF
>.|TRBJ1-2|TRBD1|TRBV9
TGTGCCAGCAGCGAATCCAGGGGGGCAGCTTTCCGGGACTATGGCTACACCTTC
CASSESRGAAFRDYGYTF
>few|TRBJ2-7|.|TRBV7-9
TGTGCCAGCAGCTCCATCTACGAGCAGTACTTC
CASSSIYEQYF
>.|TRBJ2-5|TRBD2|TRBV7-3
TGTGCCAGCAGCTTTCAGCCAACGACTAGCGGGAGCACCCAGTACTTC
CASSFQPTTSGSTQYF
>few|TRBJ1-6|TRBD1|TRBV30
TGTGCCTGGAGTGGACAGGGGGATTCACCCCTCCACTTT
CAWSGQGDSPLHF
>.|TRBJ1-5|.|TRBV11-2
TGTGCCAGCAGTTTGACAGCATATAGCAATCAGCCCCAGCATTTT
CASSLTAYSNQPQHF
>few|TRBJ2-1|TRBD1|TRBV5-1
TGCGCCAGCAGCTTGGTACAGGGGGTCTACAATGAGCAGTTCTTC
CASSLVQGVYNEQFF
>.|TRBJ2-1|.|TRBV27
TGTGCCAGCAGTTTTGAGGAGGGCCATGAGCAGTTCTTC
CASSFEEGHEQFF
>.|TRBJ2-1|.|TRBV24-1
TGTGCCACCAGTGATCCAGGGGCGGATATTAGCGATGAGCAGTTCTTC
CATSDPGADISDEQFF
>.|TRBJ1-5|.|TRBV12-5
TGTGCTAGTGGTTTCCTCCCACCGACAGGTTCCAGTAGCAATCAGCCCCAGCATTTT
CASGFLPPTGSSSNQPQHF
>.|TRBJ2-1|.|TRBV27
TGTGCCAGCAGTTCCCGGTATACAGGGATTGATGACAATGAGCAGTTCTTC
CASSSRYTGIDDNEQFF
>.|TRBJ2-5|TRBD1|TRBV9
TGTGCCAGCAGCGTAAGTCCCGGGACAGGGAATCAAGAGACCCAGTACTTC
CASSVSPGTGNQETQYF
>once|TRBJ2-7|TRBD2|TRBV5-6
TGTGCCAGCAGCTTGGAGGGAGGGAATACGGTCTACGAGCAGTACTTC
CASSLEGGNTVYEQYF
>.|TRBJ2-1|.|TRBV5-4
TGTGCCAGCAGCTCCGGACTGGACGGTGTGAATGAGCAGTTCTTC
CASSSGLDGVNEQFF
>.|TRBJ2-4|TRBD1|TRBV4-2
TGTGCCAGCAGCCAAGAGAGTGGGACAGGGGGAAGTCAGTACTTC
CASSQESGTGGSQYF
>.|TRBJ1-2|TRBD1|TRBV7-9
TGTGCCAGCAGCTCACCGGGACAGGGGTACTATGGCTACACCTTC
CASSSPGQGYYGYTF
>.|TRBJ1-1|TRBD1|TRBV6-5
TGTGCCAGCAGACCTCCGGGACAGGGGGCCGTGCGGGCTTTCTTT
CASRPPGQGAVRAFF
>.|TRBJ2-2|.|TRBV19
TGTGCCAGTAGTATCTTCGGGAACGCCGGGGAGCTGTTTTTT
CASSIFGNAGELFF
>.|TRBJ2-3|.|TRBV27
TGTGCCAGCAGTAAGAGTGCTAGCACAGATACGCAGTATTTT
CASSKSASTDTQYF
>.|TRBJ2-7|.|TRBV4-1
TGCGCCAGCAGCTGGGGCAGGGGCTACGAGCAGTACTTC
CASSWGRGYEQYF
>.|TRBJ2-7|.|TRBV11-2
TGTGCCAGCTCGAGGATATCGATCTACGAGCAGTACTTC
CASSRISIYEQYF
>.|TRBJ1-1|TRBD1|TRBV5-1
TGCGCCAGCAGTTTTTCTATTGACAGGGTGGACACTGAAGCTTTCTTT
CASSFSIDRVDTEAFF
>once|TRBJ1-2|.|TRBV5-1
TGCGCCAGCAGCATTGGGGGAGGGGGCTACACCTTC
CASSIGGGGYTF
>.|TRBJ2-3|TRBD2|TRBV7-6
TGTGCCAGCAGCTCGACTAGCGGGAGAACGGCAGATACGCAGTATTTT
CASSSTSGRTADTQYF
>.|TRBJ2-3|.|TRBV9
TGTGCCAGCAGCTACGACACAGGCACAGATACGCAGTATTTT
CASSYDTGTDTQYF
>.|TRBJ2-2|TRBD1|TRBV7-9
TGTGCCAGCAGCTTATGGACAGGGACCACCGGGGAGCTGTTTTTT
CASSLWTGTTGELFF
>once|TRBJ2-7|TRBD2|TRBV19
TGTGCCAGTAGTATGGGCGCCCTCGGGACTAGCTACGAGCAGTACTTC
CASSMGALGTSYEQYF
>.|TRBJ2-7|.|TRBV2
TGTGCCAGCAAGATAGTAGCGGAGTACGAGCAGTACTTC
CASKIVAEYEQYF
>.|TRBJ2-3|.|TRBV24-1
TGTGCCACCAGCACCCCTGATGGGGAGGGGGGTCGCACAGATACGCAGTATTTT
CATSTPDGEGGRTDTQYF
>.|TRBJ2-1|.|TRBV5-1
TGCGCCAGCAGCTTGGAGGGGCTGATCTACAATGAGCAGTTCTTC
CASSLEGLIYNEQFF
>.|TRBJ2-7|.|TRBV27
TGTGCCAGCAGTCTGGGGGGCGAGCAGTACTTC
CASSLGGEQYF
>once|TRBJ2-1|TRBD2|TRBV28
TGTGCCAGCAGTTTCTCAGCGGGAGGGCCGGGAGAGCAGTTCTTC
CASSFSAGGPGEQFF
>.|TRBJ1-2|TRBD1|TRBV10-3
TGTGCCATCAGTGGGGACAGCTATGGCTACACCTTC
CAISGDSYGYTF
>.|TRBJ2-6|.|TRBV3-1/TRBV3-2
TGTGCCAGCAGCCCTGGCTTTTCTGGGGCCAACGTCCTGACTTTC
CASSPGFSGANVLTF
>once|TRBJ2-7|TRBD2|TRBV6-4
TGTGCCAGCAGTGCCGTACTAGCGGGGAACTACGAGCAGTACTTC
CASSAVLAGNYEQYF